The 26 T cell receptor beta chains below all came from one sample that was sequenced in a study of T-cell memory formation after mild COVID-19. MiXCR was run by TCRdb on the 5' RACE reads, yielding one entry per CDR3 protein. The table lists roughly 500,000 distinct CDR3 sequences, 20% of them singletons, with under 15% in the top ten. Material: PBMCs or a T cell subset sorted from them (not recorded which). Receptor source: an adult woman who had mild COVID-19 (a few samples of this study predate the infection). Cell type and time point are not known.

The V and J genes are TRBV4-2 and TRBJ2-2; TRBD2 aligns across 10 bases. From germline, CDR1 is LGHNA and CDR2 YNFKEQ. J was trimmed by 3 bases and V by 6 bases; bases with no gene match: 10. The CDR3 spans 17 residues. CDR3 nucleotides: TGTGCCAGCAGGTTCCCAGCGGGAGGGCAGGACACCGGGGAGCTGTTTTTT. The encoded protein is CASRFPAGGQDTGELFF.

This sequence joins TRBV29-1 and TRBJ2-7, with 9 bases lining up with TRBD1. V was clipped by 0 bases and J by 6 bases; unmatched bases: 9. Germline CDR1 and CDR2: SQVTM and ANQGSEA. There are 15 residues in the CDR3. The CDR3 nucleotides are TGCAGCGTTGAAGATGGGGGACAGGGAAAGACCGAGCAGTACTTC. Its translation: CSVEDGGQGKTEQYF.

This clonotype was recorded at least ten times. The CDR3 reads CASSYGITYNEQFF. The CDR3 nucleotides are TGTGCCAGCAGCTATGGGATCACATACAATGAGCAGTTCTTC. The rearrangement joins TRBV7-8 to TRBJ2-1; D ambiguous. Germline CDR1 and CDR2: SGHVS and FQNEAQ. Trimming took off 4 bases at V and 4 bases at J, with 11 bases between the two ends. This CDR3 has 14 amino acids.

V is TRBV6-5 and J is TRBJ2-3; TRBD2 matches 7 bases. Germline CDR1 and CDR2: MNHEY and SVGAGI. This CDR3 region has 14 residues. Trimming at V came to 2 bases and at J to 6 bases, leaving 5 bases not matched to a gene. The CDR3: CASSYRLAGDTQYF. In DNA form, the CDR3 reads TGTGCCAGCAGTTACAGACTAGCTGGTGATACGCAGTATTTT.

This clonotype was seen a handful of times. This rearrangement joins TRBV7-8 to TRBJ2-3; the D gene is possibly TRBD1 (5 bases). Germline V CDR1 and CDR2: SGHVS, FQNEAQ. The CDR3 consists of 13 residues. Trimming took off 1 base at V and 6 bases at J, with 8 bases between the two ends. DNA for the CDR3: TGTGCCAGCAGCTTAGTGCCAGGGGATACGCAGTATTTT. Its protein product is CASSLVPGDTQYF.

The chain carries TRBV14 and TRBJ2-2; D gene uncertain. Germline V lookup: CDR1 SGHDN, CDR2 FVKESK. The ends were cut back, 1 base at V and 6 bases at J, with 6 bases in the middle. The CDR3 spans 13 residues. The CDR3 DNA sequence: TGTGCCAGCAGCCAAGCGGTGGCCGGGGAGCTGTTTTTT. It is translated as CASSQAVAGELFF.

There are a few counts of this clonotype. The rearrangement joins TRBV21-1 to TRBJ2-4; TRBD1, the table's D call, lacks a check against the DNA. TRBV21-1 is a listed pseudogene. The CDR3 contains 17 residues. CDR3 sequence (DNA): TGTGCCAGCAGCAAAGAACGGACACTTCTAGCCAAAAACATTCAGTACTTC. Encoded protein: CASSKERTLLAKNIQYF.

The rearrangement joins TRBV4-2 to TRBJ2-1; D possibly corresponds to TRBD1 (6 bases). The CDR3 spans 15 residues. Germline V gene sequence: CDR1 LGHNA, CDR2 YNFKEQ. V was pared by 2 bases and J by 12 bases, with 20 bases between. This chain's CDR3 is CASSQSSLDRGGQFF. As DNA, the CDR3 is TGTGCCAGCAGCCAAAGCTCGCTAGATAGAGGGGGGCAGTTCTTC.

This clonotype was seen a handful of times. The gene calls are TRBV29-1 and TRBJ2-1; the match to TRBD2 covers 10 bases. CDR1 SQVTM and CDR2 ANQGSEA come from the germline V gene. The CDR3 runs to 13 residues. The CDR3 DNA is TGCAGTCAGCGGGAGGGCCCTTACAATGAGCAGTTCTTC. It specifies CSQREGPYNEQFF.

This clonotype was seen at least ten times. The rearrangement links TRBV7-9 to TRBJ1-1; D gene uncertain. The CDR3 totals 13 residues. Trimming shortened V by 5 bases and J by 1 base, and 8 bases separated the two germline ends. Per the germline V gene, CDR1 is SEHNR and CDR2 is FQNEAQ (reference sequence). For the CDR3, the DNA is TGTGCCAGCAGCAGAACAGAGAACACTGAAGCTTTCTTT. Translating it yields CASSRTENTEAFF.

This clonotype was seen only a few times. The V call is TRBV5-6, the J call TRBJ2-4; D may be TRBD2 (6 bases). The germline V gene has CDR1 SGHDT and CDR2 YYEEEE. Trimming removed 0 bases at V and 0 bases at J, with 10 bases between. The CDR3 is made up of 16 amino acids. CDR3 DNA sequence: TGTGCCAGCAGCTTGGGGGGAGCGGGAGCCAAAAACATTCAGTACTTC. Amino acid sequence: CASSLGGAGAKNIQYF.

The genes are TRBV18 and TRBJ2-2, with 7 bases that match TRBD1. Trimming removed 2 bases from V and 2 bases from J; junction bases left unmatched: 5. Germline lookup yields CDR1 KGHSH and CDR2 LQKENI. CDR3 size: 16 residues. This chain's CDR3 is CASSPFGQVNTGELFF. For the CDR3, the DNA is TGTGCCAGCTCACCATTCGGACAGGTCAACACCGGGGAGCTGTTTTTT.

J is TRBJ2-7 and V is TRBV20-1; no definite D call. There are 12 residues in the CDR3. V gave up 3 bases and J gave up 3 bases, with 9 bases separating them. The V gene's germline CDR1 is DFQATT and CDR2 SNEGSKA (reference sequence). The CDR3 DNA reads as TGCAGTGCTAGGTGGGTTAACTACGAGCAGTACTTC. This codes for CSARWVNYEQYF.

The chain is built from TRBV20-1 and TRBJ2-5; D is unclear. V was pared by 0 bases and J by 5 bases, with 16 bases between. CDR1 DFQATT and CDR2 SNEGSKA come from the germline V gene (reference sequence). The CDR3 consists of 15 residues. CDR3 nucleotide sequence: TGCAGTGCTAGAGATTCGTCCAGCTCCCGGGAGACCCAGTACTTC. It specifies CSARDSSSSRETQYF.

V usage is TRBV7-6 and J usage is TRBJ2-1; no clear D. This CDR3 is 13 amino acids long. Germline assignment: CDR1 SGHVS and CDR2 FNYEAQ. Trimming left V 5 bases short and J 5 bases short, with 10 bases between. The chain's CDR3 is CASSPWRDNEQFF. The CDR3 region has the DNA TGTGCCAGCAGCCCCTGGAGAGACAATGAGCAGTTCTTC.

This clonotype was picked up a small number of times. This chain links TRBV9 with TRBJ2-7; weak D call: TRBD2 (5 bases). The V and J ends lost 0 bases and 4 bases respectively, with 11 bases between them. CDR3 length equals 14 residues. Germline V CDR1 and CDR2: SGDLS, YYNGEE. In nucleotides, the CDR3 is TGTGCCAGCAGCGTAGGAGGGTCCTATTACGAGCAGTACTTC. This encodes CASSVGGSYYEQYF.

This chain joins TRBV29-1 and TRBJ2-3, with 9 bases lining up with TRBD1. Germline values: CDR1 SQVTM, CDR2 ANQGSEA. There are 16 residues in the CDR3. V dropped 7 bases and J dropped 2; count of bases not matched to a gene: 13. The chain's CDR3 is CSADPQGATITDTQYF. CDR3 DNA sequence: TGCAGCGCCGACCCACAGGGGGCCACCATCACAGATACGCAGTATTTT.

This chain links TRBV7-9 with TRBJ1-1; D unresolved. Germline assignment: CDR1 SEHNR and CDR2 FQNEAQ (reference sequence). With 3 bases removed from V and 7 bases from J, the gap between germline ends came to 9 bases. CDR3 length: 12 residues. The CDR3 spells CASSFSTDEAFF. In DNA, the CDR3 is TGTGCCAGCAGCTTTAGTACAGATGAAGCTTTCTTT.

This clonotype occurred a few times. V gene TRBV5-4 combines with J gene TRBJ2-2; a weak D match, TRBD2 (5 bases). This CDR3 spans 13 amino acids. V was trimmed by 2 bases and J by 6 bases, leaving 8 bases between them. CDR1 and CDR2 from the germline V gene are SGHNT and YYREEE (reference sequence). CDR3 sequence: CASSLWESGELFF. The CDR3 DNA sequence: TGTGCCAGCAGCTTATGGGAGTCCGGGGAGCTGTTTTTT.

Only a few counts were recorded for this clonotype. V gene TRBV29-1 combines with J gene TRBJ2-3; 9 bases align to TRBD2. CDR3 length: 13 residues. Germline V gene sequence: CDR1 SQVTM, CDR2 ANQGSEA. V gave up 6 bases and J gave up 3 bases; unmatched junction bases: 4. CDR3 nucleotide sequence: TGCAGCGTCCTACTAGCGGGTACAGATACGCAGTATTTT. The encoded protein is CSVLLAGTDTQYF.

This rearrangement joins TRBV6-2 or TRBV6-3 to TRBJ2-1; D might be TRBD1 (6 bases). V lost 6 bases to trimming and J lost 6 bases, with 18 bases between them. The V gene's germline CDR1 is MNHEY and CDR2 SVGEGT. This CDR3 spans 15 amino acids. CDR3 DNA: TGTGCCAGCAGAACAGGGATCGGGCTTAGCAATGAGCAGTTCTTC. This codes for CASRTGIGLSNEQFF.

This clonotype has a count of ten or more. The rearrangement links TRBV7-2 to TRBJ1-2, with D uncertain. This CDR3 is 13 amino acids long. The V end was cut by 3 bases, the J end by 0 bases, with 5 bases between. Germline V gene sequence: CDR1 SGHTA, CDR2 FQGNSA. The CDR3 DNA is TGTGCCAGCAGCTTCACTACTAACTATGGCTACACCTTC. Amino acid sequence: CASSFTTNYGYTF.

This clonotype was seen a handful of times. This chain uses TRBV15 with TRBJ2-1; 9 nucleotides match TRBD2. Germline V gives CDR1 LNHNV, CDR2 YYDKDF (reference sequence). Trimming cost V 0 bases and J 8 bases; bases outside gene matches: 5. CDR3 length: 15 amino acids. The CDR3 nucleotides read TGTGCCACCAGCAGAGATAGTAGCGGGAGCGATGAGCAGTTCTTC. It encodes CATSRDSSGSDEQFF.

Written as DNA, the CDR3 is TGTGCCACCAGCAGACAGGGGCGTGAGGGCTCCTACGAGCAGTACTTC. It specifies CATSRQGREGSYEQYF. This sequence joins TRBV15 and TRBJ2-7, with D possibly being TRBD1 (6 bases). Germline V gene sequence: CDR1 LNHNV, CDR2 YYDKDF (reference sequence). Trimming left V 2 bases short and J 0 bases short, with 14 bases between. This CDR3 spans 16 amino acids.

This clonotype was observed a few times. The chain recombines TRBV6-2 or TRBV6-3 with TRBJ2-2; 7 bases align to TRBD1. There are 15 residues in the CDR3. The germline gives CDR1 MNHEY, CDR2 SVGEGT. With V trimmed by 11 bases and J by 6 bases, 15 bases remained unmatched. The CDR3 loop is CAVKDGTAGAGELFF. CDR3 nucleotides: TGTGCCGTAAAAGACGGGACAGCCGGGGCCGGGGAGCTGTTTTTT.

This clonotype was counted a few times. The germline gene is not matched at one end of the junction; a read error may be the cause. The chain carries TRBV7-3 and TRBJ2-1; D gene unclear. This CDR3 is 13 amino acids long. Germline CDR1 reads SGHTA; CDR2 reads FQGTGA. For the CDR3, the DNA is TGTGCCAGCGGCTTGGCACGCGGCAATGAGCAGTTCTTC. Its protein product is CASGLARGNEQFF.